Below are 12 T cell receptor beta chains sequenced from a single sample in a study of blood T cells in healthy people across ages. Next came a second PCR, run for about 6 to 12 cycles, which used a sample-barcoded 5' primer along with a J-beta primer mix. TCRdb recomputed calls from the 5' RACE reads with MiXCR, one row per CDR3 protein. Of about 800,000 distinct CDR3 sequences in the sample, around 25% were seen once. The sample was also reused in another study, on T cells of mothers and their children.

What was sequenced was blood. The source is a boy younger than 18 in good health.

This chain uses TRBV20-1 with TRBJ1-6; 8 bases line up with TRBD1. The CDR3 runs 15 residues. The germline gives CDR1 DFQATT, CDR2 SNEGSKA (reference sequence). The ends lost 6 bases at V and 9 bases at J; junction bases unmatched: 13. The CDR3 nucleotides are TGCAGTGCCACGCCACCTACAGGGGGTGCTTCACCCCTCCACTTT. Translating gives CSATPPTGGASPLHF.

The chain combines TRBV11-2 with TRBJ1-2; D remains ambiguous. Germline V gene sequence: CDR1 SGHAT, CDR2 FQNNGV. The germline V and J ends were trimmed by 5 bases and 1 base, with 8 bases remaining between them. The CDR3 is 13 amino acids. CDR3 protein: CASSQTLNYGYTF. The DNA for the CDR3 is TGTGCCAGCAGCCAGACACTTAACTATGGCTACACCTTC. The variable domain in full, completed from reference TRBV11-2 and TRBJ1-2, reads EAGVAQSPRYKIIEKRQSVAFWCNPISGHATLYWYQQILGQGPKLLIQFQNNGVVDDSQLPKDRFSAERLKGVDSTLKIQPAKLEDSAVYLCASSQTLNYGYTFGSGTRLTVV.

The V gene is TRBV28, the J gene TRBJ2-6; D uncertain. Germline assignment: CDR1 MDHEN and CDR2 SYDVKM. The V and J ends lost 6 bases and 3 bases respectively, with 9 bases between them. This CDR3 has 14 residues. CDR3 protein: CASSLMIGANVLTF. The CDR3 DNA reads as TGTGCCAGCAGCCTTATGATTGGGGCCAACGTCCTGACTTTC.

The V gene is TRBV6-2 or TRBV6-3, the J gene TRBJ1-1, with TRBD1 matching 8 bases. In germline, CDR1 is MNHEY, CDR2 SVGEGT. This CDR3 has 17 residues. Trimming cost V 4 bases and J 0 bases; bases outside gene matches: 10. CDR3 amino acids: CASSSFRDRNMNTEAFF. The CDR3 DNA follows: TGTGCCAGCAGTTCCTTCCGGGACAGGAACATGAACACTGAAGCTTTCTTT.

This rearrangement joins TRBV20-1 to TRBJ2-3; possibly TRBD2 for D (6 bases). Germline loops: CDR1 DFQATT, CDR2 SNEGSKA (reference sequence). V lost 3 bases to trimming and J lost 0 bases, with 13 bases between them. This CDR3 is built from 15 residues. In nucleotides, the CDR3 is TGCAGTGCTAGGATCGTGGGGGGAAGCACAGATACGCAGTATTTT. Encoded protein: CSARIVGGSTDTQYF.

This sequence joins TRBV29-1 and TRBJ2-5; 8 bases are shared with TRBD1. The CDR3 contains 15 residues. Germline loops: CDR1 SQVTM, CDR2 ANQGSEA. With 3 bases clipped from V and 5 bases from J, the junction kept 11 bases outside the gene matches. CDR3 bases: TGCAGCGTTGATGGGGATGGACAGGGCTGGGAGACCCAGTACTTC. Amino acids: CSVDGDGQGWETQYF.

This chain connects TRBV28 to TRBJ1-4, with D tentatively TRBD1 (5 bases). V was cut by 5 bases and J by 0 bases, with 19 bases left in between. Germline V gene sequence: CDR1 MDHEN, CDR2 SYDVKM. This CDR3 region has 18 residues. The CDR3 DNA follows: TGTGCCAGCAGTAACCCGGGACTAGAGGACTCAACTAATGAAAAACTGTTTTTT. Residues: CASSNPGLEDSTNEKLFF.

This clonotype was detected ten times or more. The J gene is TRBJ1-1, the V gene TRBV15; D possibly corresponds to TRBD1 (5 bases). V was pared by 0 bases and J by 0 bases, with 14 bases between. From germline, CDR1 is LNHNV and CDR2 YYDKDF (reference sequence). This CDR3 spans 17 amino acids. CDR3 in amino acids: CATSRDVSWGMNTEAFF. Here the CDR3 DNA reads TGTGCCACCAGCAGAGATGTGTCCTGGGGGATGAACACTGAAGCTTTCTTT. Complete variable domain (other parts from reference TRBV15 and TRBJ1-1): DAMVIQNPRYQVTQFGKPVTLSCSQTLNHNVMYWYQQKSSQAPKLLFHYYDKDFNNEADTPDNFQSRRPNTSFCFLDIRSPGLGDTAMYLCATSRDVSWGMNTEAFFGQGTRLTVV.

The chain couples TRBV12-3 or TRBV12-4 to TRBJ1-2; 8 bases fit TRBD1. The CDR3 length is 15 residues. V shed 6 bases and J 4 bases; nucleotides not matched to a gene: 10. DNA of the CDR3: TGTGCCAGCAGCTCCGCCGGACAGGGCGGCTATGGCTACACCTTC. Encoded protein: CASSSAGQGGYGYTF.

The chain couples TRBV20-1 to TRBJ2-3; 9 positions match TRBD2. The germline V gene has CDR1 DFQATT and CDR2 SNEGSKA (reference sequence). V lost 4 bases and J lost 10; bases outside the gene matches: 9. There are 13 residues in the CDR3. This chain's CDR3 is CSANERGEFSQYF. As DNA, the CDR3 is TGCAGTGCTAACGAGCGGGGGGAATTTTCGCAGTATTTT.

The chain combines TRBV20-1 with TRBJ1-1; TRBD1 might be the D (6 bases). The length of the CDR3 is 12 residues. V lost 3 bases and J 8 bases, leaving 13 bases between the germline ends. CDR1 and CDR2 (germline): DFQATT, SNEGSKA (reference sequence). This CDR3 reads CSASLGQFEAFF. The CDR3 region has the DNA TGCAGTGCTAGTCTTGGACAGTTCGAAGCTTTCTTT.

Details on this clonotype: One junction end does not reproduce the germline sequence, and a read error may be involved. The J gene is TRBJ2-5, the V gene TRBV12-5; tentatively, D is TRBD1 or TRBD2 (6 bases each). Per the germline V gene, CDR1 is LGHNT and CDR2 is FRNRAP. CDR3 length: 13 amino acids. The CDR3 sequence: CASGTGAEETQYF. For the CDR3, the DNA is TGTGCCAGTGGTACGGGGGCAGAAGAGACCCAGTACTTC.